This T cell receptor (beta chain) was identified during a study of blood T cell repertoires in COVID-19. Study-level information: From T cells, B-cell-depleted T cells, or PBMCs came the material, which was cDNA or gDNA.

Seattle researchers signed up patients amid active infection and tracked them longitudinally. Profiling relied on immunoSEQ multiplex PCR, and the TCRdb table lists in-frame clones only, not all of them. Of about 210,000 clones listed, 85% are singletons. Sequencing used peripheral blood. The TCR was taken from a woman in her 70s with COVID-19, enrolled during active disease.

The CDR3 loop is CASSLTGEETQYF. In DNA, the CDR3 is TGTGCCAGCAGCTTAACGGGGGAAGAGACCCAGTACTTC. The chain employs TRBV11-3 and TRBJ2-5; a weak D match, TRBD2 (6 bases). V lost 2 bases and J 3 bases, leaving 7 bases between the germline ends. The CDR3 is 13 amino acids. Germline-derived CDR1 and CDR2 are SGHNT and YENEEA. The full variable domain, rest sourced from reference TRBV11-3 and TRBJ2-5, is EAGVVQSPRYKIIEKKQPVAFWCNPISGHNTLYWYLQNLGQGPELLIRYENEEAVDDSQLPKDRFSAERLKGVDSTLKIQPAELGDSAVYLCASSLTGEETQYFGPGTRLLVL.